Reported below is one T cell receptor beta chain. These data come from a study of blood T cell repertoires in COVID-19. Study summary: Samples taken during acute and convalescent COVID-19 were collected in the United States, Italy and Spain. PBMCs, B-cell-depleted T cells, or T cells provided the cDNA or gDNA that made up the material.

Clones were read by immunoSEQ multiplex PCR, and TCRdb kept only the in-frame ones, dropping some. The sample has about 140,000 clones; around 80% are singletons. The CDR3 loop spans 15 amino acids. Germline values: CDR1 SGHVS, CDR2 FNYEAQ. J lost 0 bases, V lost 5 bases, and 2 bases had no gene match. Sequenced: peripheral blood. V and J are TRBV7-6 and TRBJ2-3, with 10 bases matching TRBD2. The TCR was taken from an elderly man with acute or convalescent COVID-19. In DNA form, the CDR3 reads TGTGCCAGCAGCCAACTAGCGGGGAGCACAGATACGCAGTATTTT. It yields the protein CASSQLAGSTDTQYF.